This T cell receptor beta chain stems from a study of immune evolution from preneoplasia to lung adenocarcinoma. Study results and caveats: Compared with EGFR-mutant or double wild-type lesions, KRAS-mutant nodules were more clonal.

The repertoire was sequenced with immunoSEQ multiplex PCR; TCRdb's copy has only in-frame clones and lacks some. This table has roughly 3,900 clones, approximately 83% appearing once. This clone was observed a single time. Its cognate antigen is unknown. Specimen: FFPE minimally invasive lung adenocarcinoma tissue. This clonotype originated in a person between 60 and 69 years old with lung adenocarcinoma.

This CDR3 reads CASSDGTGGTGELFF. The CDR3 coding sequence is TGTGCCAGCAGTGACGGGACAGGGGGCACCGGGGAGCTGTTTTTT. The chain joins TRBV6-4 to TRBJ2-2; 11 bases line up with TRBD1. This CDR3 is 15 amino acids long. Germline values: CDR1 MRHNA, CDR2 SNTAGT. Unmatched junction bases numbered 0, after V lost 2 bases and J lost 4 bases.